This passage covers 27 T cell receptor beta chains from one sample sequenced in a study of regulatory T cells in long-lasting Graves disease (dated by TCRdb to the early 2020s). The library was produced with multiplex PCR. TCRdb shows the sequencer as Illumina HiSeq 4000. To build TCR beta libraries, CDR3 regions were amplified by Arm-PCR using iRepertoire HTBI primers. Clones were called with MiXCR by TCRdb after fastp trimmed the public reads at Q25, and only in-frame beta chains were retained. Every CDR3 protein is listed once, alongside the most common genes and DNA of its rows. Present in this sample are 300,000 to 400,000 distinct CDR3 sequences, 15% to 19% of which were seen just once. Clones ranked in the top ten supply 20% to 25% of the sample. The sample's time point label, in plain terms: newly diagnosed GD, antithyroid drugs for less than 3 months. RNA was extracted from PBMCs in TRIzol for both TCR sequencing and RNA sequencing.

Source: peripheral blood mononuclear cells (PBMCs), taken at new diagnosis, from a patient treated with antithyroid drugs. The receptors come from a female donor with Graves disease.

This chain joins TRBV11-3 and TRBJ2-1, with TRBD2 matching over 7 bases. V shed 4 bases, J shed 7 bases, and the junction held 7 bases outside the gene matches. The length of the CDR3 is 14 residues. CDR1 SGHNT and CDR2 YENEEA come from the germline V gene. The CDR3 DNA is TGTGCCAGCAGCTCCGGCGGGAGAAGGAATGAGCAGTTCTTC. Translation: CASSSGGRRNEQFF.

This clonotype was recorded at least ten times. This sequence joins TRBV5-1 and TRBJ2-3; TRBD1 is a possible D gene (5 bases). The CDR3 consists of 13 residues. CDR1 and CDR2 from the germline V gene are SGHRS and YFSETQ. Trimming removed 6 bases from V and 3 bases from J, with 11 bases in between. Here the CDR3 DNA reads TGCGCCAGCAACCTCCCAGGGACAGATACGCAGTATTTT. The encoded protein is CASNLPGTDTQYF.

The rearrangement uses TRBV28 and TRBJ2-5; 12 bases align to TRBD1. Matching the DNA end better, TRBJ2-1 makes the J call doubtful. The germline V gene encodes CDR1 MDHEN and CDR2 SYDVKM. The length of the CDR3 is 15 residues. CDR3 in DNA: TGTGCCAGCACCGGCTCCGGGACAGGGGGCATTGAGCAGTTCTTC. This sequence encodes CASTGSGTGGIEQFF.

This clonotype was detected ten times or more. In DNA form, the CDR3 reads TGCGCCAGCAGCTTGGAGACAGGTGTCCACAACTATGGCTACACCTTC. Its translation is CASSLETGVHNYGYTF. The chain has TRBV5-1 and TRBJ1-2; D perhaps matches TRBD1 (6 bases). CDR1 is SGHRS and CDR2 is YFSETQ in the germline V gene. The CDR3 covers 16 residues. V dropped 0 bases and J dropped 2 bases, with 14 bases sitting between them.

The sample holds many counts of this clonotype. The chain joins TRBV18 to TRBJ2-5; D is unclear. CDR3 length equals 11 residues. Germline-derived CDR1 and CDR2 are KGHSH and LQKENI. Between the trimmed V and J ends, which lost 10 bases and 7 bases, there was a span of 13 bases. The CDR3 loop reads CATASPGTQYF. CDR3 coding DNA: TGTGCCACCGCGTCCCCCGGGACCCAGTACTTC.

This clonotype was seen many times. One end of the junction fails to match germline, which may point to a read error. The V and J genes are TRBV5-1 and TRBJ1-2; D uncertain. Germline CDR1 is SGHRS and CDR2 is YFSETQ. This CDR3 has 14 amino acids. The CDR3 sequence: CASSLTSLNYGYTF. DNA for the CDR3: TGTGCCAGCAGCTTGACATCCTTGAACTATGGCTACACCTTC.

This clonotype has at least ten counts. The rearrangement links TRBV3-1 to TRBJ1-3, with D possibly TRBD1 on 6 matching bases. The germline V and J ends were trimmed by 0 bases and 4 bases, with 13 bases remaining between them. The CDR3 length is 16 residues. Germline V CDR1 and CDR2: LGHDT, YNNKEL (reference sequence). This chain's CDR3 is CASSQDYEGTGNTIYF. DNA for the CDR3: TGTGCCAGCAGCCAAGATTATGAGGGGACAGGAAACACCATATATTTT.

This clonotype has at least ten counts. The rearrangement joins TRBV7-9 to TRBJ1-2, with D unclear. V was pared by 7 bases and J by 12 bases, with 18 bases between. CDR3 length equals 12 residues. CDR1 is SEHNR, CDR2 FQNEAQ, per germline (reference sequence). This chain's CDR3 is CASIRIGEVNTF. For the CDR3, the DNA is TGTGCCAGCATAAGGATCGGGGAGGTTAACACCTTC.

The table lists this clonotype with many counts. The CDR3 nucleotides read TGTGCCAGTAGTATTGGTGGGACAGCCTCATACAATGAGCAGTTCTTC. It encodes CASSIGGTASYNEQFF. The J gene is TRBJ2-1, the V gene TRBV19; 7 nucleotides agree with TRBD1. Germline trimming cut 3 bases from V and 4 bases from J; bases unmatched to any gene: 9. CDR3 size: 16 residues. Germline-derived CDR1 and CDR2 are LNHDA and SQIVND (reference sequence).

Ten or more counts support this clonotype. The chain joins TRBV10-1 to TRBJ2-7, with 10 nucleotides matching TRBD2. The CDR3 contains 14 residues. After removal of 4 bases from V and 6 bases from J, the junction contained 6 bases not matched to a gene. Germline values: CDR1 WNHNN, CDR2 SYGVQD (reference sequence). CDR3 amino acids: CASSGSSGRPEQYF. Here the CDR3 DNA reads TGCGCCAGCAGTGGAAGTAGCGGGAGGCCCGAGCAGTACTTC.

This clonotype was seen many times. The chain joins TRBV19 to TRBJ2-5; D is ambiguous. Trimming removed 6 bases from V and 3 bases from J, with 17 bases in between. CDR1 and CDR2 from the germline V gene are LNHDA and SQIVND (reference sequence). CDR3 length equals 15 residues. CDR3 sequence: CASRTTGSLKETQYF. For the CDR3, the DNA is TGTGCCAGTAGAACTACCGGGTCGCTCAAAGAGACCCAGTACTTC.

This clonotype was observed at least ten times. The CDR3 is CASSLEGAHHGYTF. Here the CDR3 DNA reads TGTGCCAGCAGCTTAGAGGGGGCGCATCATGGCTACACCTTC. This sequence joins TRBV7-9 and TRBJ1-2; TRBD1 aligns across 7 bases. The length of the CDR3 is 14 residues. CDR1 SEHNR and CDR2 FQNEAQ come from the germline V gene (reference sequence). V dropped 1 base and J dropped 6; count of bases not matched to a gene: 5. The whole variable domain, remainder taken from reference TRBV7-9 and TRBJ1-2, is DTGVSQNPRHKITKRGQNVTFRCDPISEHNRLYWYRQTLGQGPEFLTYFQNEAQLEKSRLLSDRFSAERPKGSFSTLEIQRTEQGDSAMYLCASSLEGAHHGYTFGSGTRLTVV.

This clonotype was detected only a few times. The V and J genes are TRBV12-3 or TRBV12-4 and TRBJ1-5, with D unresolved. V dropped 1 base and J dropped 4 bases, with 8 bases sitting between them. The CDR3 has 14 amino acids. CDR3 region: CASSLVAGNQPQHF. The CDR3 region has the DNA TGTGCCAGCAGTTTAGTTGCGGGGAATCAGCCCCAGCATTTT.

The CDR3 region is CASSFSGRAGNEQFF. CDR3 in DNA: TGCGCCAGCAGCTTCAGCGGGAGGGCCGGAAATGAGCAGTTCTTC. The chain employs TRBV5-1 and TRBJ2-1; 10 positions match TRBD2. CDR3 size: 15 residues. Germline CDR1 and CDR2: SGHRS and YFSETQ. The ends lost 2 bases at V and 7 bases at J; junction bases unmatched: 6. The full variable domain, its missing parts supplied by reference TRBV5-1 and TRBJ2-1, is KAGVTQTPRYLIKTRGQQVTLSCSPISGHRSVSWYQQTPGQGLQFLFEYFSETQRNKGNFPGRFSGRQFSNSRSEMNVSTLELGDSALYLCASSFSGRAGNEQFFGPGTRLTVL.

Ten or more counts support this clonotype. V and J are TRBV28 and TRBJ2-2; possibly TRBD2 for D (6 bases). V was shortened by 6 bases and J by 4 bases, with 12 bases between the two germline ends. The CDR3 sequence is 14 residues long. The V gene's germline CDR1 is MDHEN and CDR2 SYDVKM. This CDR3 reads CASRFGGSTGELFF. The CDR3 nucleotides are TGTGCCAGCAGATTCGGGGGTAGCACCGGGGAGCTGTTTTTT.

This clonotype was seen only a few times. This chain uses TRBV24-1 with TRBJ2-1; D gene unclear. The CDR3 is 11 residues long. The V gene lost 4 bases and the J gene lost 5 bases, with 2 bases spanning the gap. The germline V gene has CDR1 KGHDR and CDR2 SFDVKD. The CDR3 DNA is TGTGCCACCAGTGAGGACAATGAGCAGTTCTTC. It codes for CATSEDNEQFF.

Turning to this clonotype: The junction shows a germline mismatch at one end, possibly a read error. The chain is built from TRBV24-1 and TRBJ2-3; D is undetermined. The CDR3 sequence is 14 residues long. Germline V CDR1 and CDR2: KGHDR, SFDVKD. The CDR3 spells CSTSDLLWADTQYF. The CDR3 DNA follows: TGTTCCACCAGTGATTTGCTGTGGGCAGATACGCAGTATTTT.

This clonotype was picked up many times. V and J are TRBV4-1 and TRBJ1-4, with TRBD1 as a possible D gene (6 bases). Germline CDR1 MGHRA, CDR2 YSYEKL. V was pared by 0 bases and J by 8 bases, with 19 bases between. CDR3 size: 17 residues. This CDR3 is CASSQEMAGARREKLFF. CDR3 in DNA: TGCGCCAGCAGCCAAGAAATGGCGGGGGCCCGTCGGGAAAAACTGTTTTTT.

This clonotype was seen ten or more times. This sequence joins TRBV6-2 or TRBV6-3 and TRBJ1-6; TRBD1 agrees at 7 bases. V lost 5 bases, J lost 8 bases, and 9 bases stayed unmatched. Germline CDR1 MNHEY, CDR2 SVGEGT. This CDR3 has 15 residues. The CDR3 protein is CASSAFRTGDSPLHF. The CDR3 DNA reads as TGTGCCAGCAGTGCGTTCCGAACAGGGGATTCACCCCTCCACTTT.

This clonotype came up many times. V gene TRBV5-1 combines with J gene TRBJ1-6; D perhaps matches TRBD1 (5 bases). Trimming removed 4 bases at V and 5 bases at J, with 7 bases between. Germline V CDR1 and CDR2: SGHRS, YFSETQ. The CDR3 has 13 residues. CDR3 loop: CASSLGDNSPLHF. DNA of the CDR3: TGCGCCAGCAGCCTGGGGGATAATTCACCCCTCCACTTT.

This clonotype showed up many times. The chain links TRBV3-1 to TRBJ1-5; D not resolved. CDR3 size: 15 residues. Germline V lookup: CDR1 LGHDT, CDR2 YNNKEL (reference sequence). Deletions cut 0 bases from V and 1 base from J, with 7 bases between. The CDR3 loop reads CASSQDSGSNQPQHF. In DNA form, the CDR3 reads TGTGCCAGCAGCCAAGATAGTGGGAGCAATCAGCCCCAGCATTTT.

In its sample, this clonotype was seen many times. The chain is built from TRBV7-9 and TRBJ2-4; 7 positions agree with TRBD2. This CDR3 has 13 residues. V lost 8 bases and J lost 0; bases outside the gene matches: 1. Germline V gene sequence: CDR1 SEHNR, CDR2 FQNEAQ (reference sequence). The DNA of the CDR3 is TGTGCCAGCCGGGGGGTAGCCAAAAACATTCAGTACTTC. This translates into CASRGVAKNIQYF.

This clonotype was seen ten or more times. The J gene is TRBJ2-3, the V gene TRBV7-9, with 7 bases that match TRBD2. CDR1 is SEHNR and CDR2 is FQNEAQ in the germline V gene (reference sequence). The length of the CDR3 is 16 residues. The trim removed 7 bases at V and 0 bases at J, leaving 10 bases unmatched. The chain's CDR3 is CASTPRGEESTDTQYF. As DNA, the CDR3 is TGTGCCAGCACCCCTCGGGGGGAAGAGAGCACAGATACGCAGTATTTT.

This clonotype was counted ten times or more. The gene calls are TRBV20-1 and TRBJ1-5; D is possibly TRBD1 (5 bases). Germline assignment: CDR1 DFQATT and CDR2 SNEGSKA (reference sequence). The V and J ends lost 6 bases and 0 bases respectively, with 15 bases between them. The CDR3 is 15 amino acids. The CDR3 nucleotides read TGCAGTGCCCAGCCCGGGACGTATAGCAATCAGCCCCAGCATTTT. It codes for CSAQPGTYSNQPQHF.

V and J are TRBV6-5 and TRBJ1-5; D is possibly TRBD1 (5 bases). Germline CDR1 MNHEY, CDR2 SVGAGI. The CDR3 has 16 amino acids. Trimming cost V 2 bases and J 1 base, with 12 bases left between them. The CDR3 loop reads CASSYTAGDSNQPQHF. CDR3 coding DNA: TGTGCCAGCAGTTACACCGCCGGGGACAGCAATCAGCCCCAGCATTTT.

The V and J genes are TRBV2 and TRBJ2-6, with D unresolved. Trimming pared 10 bases from V and 2 bases from J, leaving 12 bases between. This CDR3 contains 14 residues. CDR1 SNHLY and CDR2 FYNNEI come from the germline V gene. Here the CDR3 reads CANSPLAGANVLTF. The CDR3 region has the DNA TGTGCCAACAGCCCCCTGGCTGGGGCCAACGTCCTGACTTTC.

This clonotype was observed many times. The rearrangement uses TRBV7-7 and TRBJ2-5, with 8 nucleotides matching TRBD2. There are 15 residues in the CDR3. The V gene end was trimmed by 5 bases and the J gene end by 5 bases; junction bases not matched to a gene: 10. Per the germline V gene, CDR1 is SSHAT and CDR2 is FNYEAQ (reference sequence). The CDR3 DNA reads TGTGCCAGCAGCCCGGAGCGGGGGCGGACGGAGACCCAGTACTTC. Translation: CASSPERGRTETQYF. The full variable domain, its missing parts supplied by reference TRBV7-7 and TRBJ2-5, is GAGVSQSPRYKVTKRGQDVTLRCDPISSHATLYWYQQALGQGPEFLTYFNYEAQPDKSGLPSDRFSAERPEGSISTLTIQRTEQRDSAMYRCASSPERGRTETQYFGPGTRLLVL.